This is a list of T cell receptor beta chains from one sample in a study of a mutant IDH1 vaccine in newly diagnosed glioma. Profiling relied on immunoSEQ multiplex PCR, and the TCRdb table lists in-frame clones only, not all of them. The table has roughly 38,000 clones, 60% to 85% seen once. Their target antigens are unknown. The sample here was PBMCs, taken from a glioma patient whose treatment included an IDH1 peptide vaccine. The receptors come from a woman aged 40 to 50 with glioma. Some clones in this sample may be carry-over from other donors' samples. CDR3s include the opening cysteine and the closing phenylalanine or tryptophan. D genes are given only for firm matches. Clone size, where shown, is once, few, many, or a class for clones that have expanded.

d_call	clone_size	v_call	j_call	cdr3_nt	cdr3_aa
-	-	TRBV14	TRBJ2-7	TGTGCCAGCAGCCACAGCTACGAGCAGTACTTC	CASSHSYEQYF
-	-	TRBV7-9	TRBJ2-7	TGTGCCAGCAGCTTAAATGAGGGCGAGCAGTACTTC	CASSLNEGEQYF
TRBD1	-	TRBV19	TRBJ1-1	TGTGCCAGTTTCGGGACAGAAACTTCCACTGAAGCTTTCTTT	CASFGTETSTEAFF
TRBD1	-	TRBV10-3	TRBJ2-2	TGTGCCATCAGTGGCGACAGGGGGCGCGGGGAGCTGTTTTTT	CAISGDRGRGELFF
TRBD1	-	TRBV5-1	TRBJ2-3	TGCGCCAGCAGCTTGGATACAGGGGGAACAGATACGCAGTATTTT	CASSLDTGGTDTQYF
-	-	TRBV6-5	TRBJ1-2	TGTGCCAGCCGTCAGCGAAACTATGGCTACACCTTC	CASRQRNYGYTF
TRBD1	-	TRBV4-3	TRBJ2-7	TGCGCCAGCAGCCGCGACAGGGCGTCCTACGAGCAGTACTTC	CASSRDRASYEQYF
-	once	TRBV25-1	TRBJ1-5	TGTGCCAGCAGTGAGATGCAGGGCAATCAGCCCCAGCATTTT	CASSEMQGNQPQHF
-	-	TRBV5-5	TRBJ2-2	TGTGCCAGCAGCTTGGCTGGCACCGGGGAGCTGTTTTTT	CASSLAGTGELFF
-	-	TRBV6-4	TRBJ2-5	TGTGCCAGCAGTGACAGGGCCCAAGAGACCCAGTACTTC	CASSDRAQETQYF
TRBD2	-	TRBV6-5	TRBJ2-7	TGTGCCAGCAGACGGGAGGCGCGTGGGGAGCAGTACTTC	CASRREARGEQYF